Shown below are 3 T cell receptor beta chains from a single sample sequenced in a study of tissue T cells after allogeneic stem cell transplantation. Clones were read by immunoSEQ multiplex PCR, and TCRdb kept only the in-frame ones, dropping some. The sample records more than 8,000 clones, approximately 60% being singletons. The sequenced sample was tissue from the jejunum, obtained at autopsy. These TCRs come from a female donor older than 55 with lung cancer.

This chain uses TRBV29-1 with TRBJ2-1, with 8 nucleotides matching TRBD2. The V gene end was trimmed by 3 bases and the J gene end by 1 base; junction bases not matched to a gene: 2. The CDR3 is 14 amino acids. Per the germline V gene, CDR1 is SQVTM and CDR2 is ANQGSEA. The CDR3 DNA is TGCAGCGTTGATGGGACTAGATCCTACAATGAGCAGTTCTTC. This sequence encodes CSVDGTRSYNEQFF.

The J gene is TRBJ2-1, the V gene TRBV30; TRBD2 is a possible D gene (5 bases). V gave up 8 bases and J gave up 6 bases, with 14 bases separating them. Germline V gives CDR1 GTSNPN, CDR2 SVGIG (reference sequence). CDR3 length: 12 residues. The CDR3 bases are TGTGCCCGGTGGGCCGGGATCAATGAGCAGTTCTTC. It yields the protein CARWAGINEQFF.

The V gene is TRBV5-6, the J gene TRBJ1-3; possibly TRBD1 for D (5 bases). Trimming removed 0 bases from V and 0 bases from J, with 13 bases in between. CDR1 SGHDT and CDR2 YYEEEE come from the germline V gene. The length of the CDR3 is 17 residues. In nucleotides, the CDR3 is TGTGCCAGCAGCTTGGAGACGGGGCGTCACTCTGGAAACACCATATATTTT. It yields the protein CASSLETGRHSGNTIYF.